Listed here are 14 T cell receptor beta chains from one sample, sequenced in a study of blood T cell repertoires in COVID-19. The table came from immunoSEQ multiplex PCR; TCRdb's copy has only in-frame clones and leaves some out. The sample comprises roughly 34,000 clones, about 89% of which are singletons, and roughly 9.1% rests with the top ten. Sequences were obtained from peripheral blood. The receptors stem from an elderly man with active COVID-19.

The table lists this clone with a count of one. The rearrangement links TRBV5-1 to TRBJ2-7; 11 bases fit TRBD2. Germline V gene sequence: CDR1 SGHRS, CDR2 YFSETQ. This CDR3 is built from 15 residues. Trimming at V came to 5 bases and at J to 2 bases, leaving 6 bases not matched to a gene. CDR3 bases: TGCGCCAGCAGAACACTAGCGGGAGAAACCTACGAGCAGTACTTC. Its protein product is CASRTLAGETYEQYF.

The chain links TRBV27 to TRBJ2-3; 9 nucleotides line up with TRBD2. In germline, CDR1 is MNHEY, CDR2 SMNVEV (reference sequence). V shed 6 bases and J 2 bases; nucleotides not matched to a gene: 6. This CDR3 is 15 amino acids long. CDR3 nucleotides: TGTGCCAGCAGCACTCTAGCGGGATCCACAGATACGCAGTATTTT. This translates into CASSTLAGSTDTQYF.

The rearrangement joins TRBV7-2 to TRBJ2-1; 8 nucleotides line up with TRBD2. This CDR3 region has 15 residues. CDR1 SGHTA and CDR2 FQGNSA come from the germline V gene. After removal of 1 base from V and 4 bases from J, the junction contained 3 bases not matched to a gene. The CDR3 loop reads CASSLELAAYNEQFF. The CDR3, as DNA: TGTGCCAGCAGCTTAGAACTAGCGGCATACAATGAGCAGTTCTTC.

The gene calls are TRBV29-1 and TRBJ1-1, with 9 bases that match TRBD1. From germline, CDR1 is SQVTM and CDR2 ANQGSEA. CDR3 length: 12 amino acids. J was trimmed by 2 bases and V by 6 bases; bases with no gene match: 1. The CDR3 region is CSVTGGNTEAFF. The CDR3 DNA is TGCAGCGTCACAGGGGGCAACACTGAAGCTTTCTTT.

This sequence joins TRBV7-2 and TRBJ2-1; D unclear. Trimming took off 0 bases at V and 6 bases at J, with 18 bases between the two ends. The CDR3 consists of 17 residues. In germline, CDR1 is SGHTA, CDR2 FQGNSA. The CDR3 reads CASSLALLTSLPNEQFF. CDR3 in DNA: TGTGCCAGCAGCTTAGCGCTTCTGACTTCTCTACCCAATGAGCAGTTCTTC.

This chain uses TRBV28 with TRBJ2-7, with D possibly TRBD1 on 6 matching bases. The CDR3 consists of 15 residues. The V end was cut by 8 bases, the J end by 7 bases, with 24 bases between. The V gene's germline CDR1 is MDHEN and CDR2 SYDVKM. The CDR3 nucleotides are TGTGCCAGCCTGGAGATCTCAGGGGCGCTGAGTGAGCAGTACTTC. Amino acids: CASLEISGALSEQYF.

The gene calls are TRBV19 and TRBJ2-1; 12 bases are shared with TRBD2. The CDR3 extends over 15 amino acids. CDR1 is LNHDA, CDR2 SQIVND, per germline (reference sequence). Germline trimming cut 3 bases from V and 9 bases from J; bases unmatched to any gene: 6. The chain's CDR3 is CASSISASGRGEQFF. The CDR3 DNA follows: TGTGCCAGTAGTATTTCTGCTAGCGGGAGGGGTGAGCAGTTCTTC.

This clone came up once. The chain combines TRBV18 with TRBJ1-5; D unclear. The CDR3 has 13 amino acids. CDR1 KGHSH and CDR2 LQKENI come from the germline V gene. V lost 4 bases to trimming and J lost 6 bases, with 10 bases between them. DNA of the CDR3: TGTGCCAGCTCACAAGCGCCCGGTCAGCCCCAGCATTTT. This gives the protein CASSQAPGQPQHF.

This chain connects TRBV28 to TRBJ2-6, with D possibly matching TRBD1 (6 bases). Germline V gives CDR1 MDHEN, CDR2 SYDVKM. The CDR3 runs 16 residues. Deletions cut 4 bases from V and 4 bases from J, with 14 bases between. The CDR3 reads CASSSPGVTGANVLTF. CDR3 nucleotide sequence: TGTGCCAGCAGTTCCCCAGGGGTTACAGGGGCCAACGTCCTGACTTTC.

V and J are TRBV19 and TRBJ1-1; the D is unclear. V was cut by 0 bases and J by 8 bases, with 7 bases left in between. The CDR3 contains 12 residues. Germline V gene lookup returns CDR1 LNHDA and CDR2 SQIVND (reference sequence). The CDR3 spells CASSIEGREAFF. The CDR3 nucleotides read TGTGCCAGTAGTATAGAGGGGAGAGAAGCTTTCTTT.

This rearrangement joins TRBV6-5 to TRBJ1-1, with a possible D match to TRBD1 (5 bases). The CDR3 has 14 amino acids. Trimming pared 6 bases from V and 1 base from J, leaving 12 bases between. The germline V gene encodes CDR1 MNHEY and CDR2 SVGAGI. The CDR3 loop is CASRRDSRNTEAFF. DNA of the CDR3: TGTGCCAGCAGAAGGGACTCGAGGAACACTGAAGCTTTCTTT.

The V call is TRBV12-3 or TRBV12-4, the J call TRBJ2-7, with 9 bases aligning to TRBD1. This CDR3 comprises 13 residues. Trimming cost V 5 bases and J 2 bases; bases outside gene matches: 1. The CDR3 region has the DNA TGTGCCAGCAGTCGGGACAGGGCCTACGAGCAGTACTTC. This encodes CASSRDRAYEQYF.

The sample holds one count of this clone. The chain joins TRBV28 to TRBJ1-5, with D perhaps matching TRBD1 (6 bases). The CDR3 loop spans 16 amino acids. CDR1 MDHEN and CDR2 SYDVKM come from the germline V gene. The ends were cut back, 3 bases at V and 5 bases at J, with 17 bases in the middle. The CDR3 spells CASSFRGRARYQPQHF. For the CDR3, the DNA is TGTGCCAGCAGTTTTAGGGGGAGAGCGCGGTATCAGCCCCAGCATTTT.

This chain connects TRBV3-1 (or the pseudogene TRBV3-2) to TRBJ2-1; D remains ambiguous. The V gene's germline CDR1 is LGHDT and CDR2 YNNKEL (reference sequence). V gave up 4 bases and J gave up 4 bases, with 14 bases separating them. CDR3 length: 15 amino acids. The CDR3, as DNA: TGTGCCAGCAGCCTACAGCCAAAATTTTACAATGAGCAGTTCTTC. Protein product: CASSLQPKFYNEQFF.